These T cell receptor beta chains were read from a single sample in a study of identical twins. One entry per CDR3 protein results from TCRdb running MiXCR on the 5' RACE reads. The sample has around 490,000 distinct CDR3 sequences, roughly 15% seen once. This same sample was also part of a study on yellow fever vaccine responses in identical twins.

Sequencing was done on a sample of CD4+ T cells sorted from blood. The source of these receptors is a woman between 18 and 29 years old in good health. CDR3s leave out the opening cysteine and the closing phenylalanine or tryptophan. Part of the rows lack a size; the others show once, few, many or a class for expanded clones.

clone_size	v_call	j_call	cdr3_length	cdr3_aa
few	TRBV6-5	TRBJ2-7	13	ASSYSDRSVDEQY
NA	TRBV29-1	TRBJ2-6	12	SVDQVPGANVLT
NA	TRBV21-1	TRBJ1-1	15	ASSKGACGGQKDEAF
NA	TRBV11-3	TRBJ2-2	14	ASSPARPAGTGELF
many	TRBV6-2/TRBV6-3	TRBJ2-1	13	ASSSDRVAYNEQF
few	TRBV10-3	TRBJ2-7	10	AISPGQGEQY
NA	TRBV2	TRBJ2-5	14	ASSEGVGGTGETQY
NA	TRBV3-1	TRBJ2-1	12	ASSPRTIYNEQF
NA	TRBV5-1	TRBJ1-1	10	ASSPGQGPAF
NA	TRBV12-3/TRBV12-4	TRBJ2-3	14	ASSFGLAGLTDTQY
NA	TRBV5-1	TRBJ2-4	13	ASSFGRGGTDIQY
few	TRBV7-6	TRBJ2-1	15	ASSLEIRTSVYNEQF
many	TRBV5-1	TRBJ2-3	13	ASTQRTGATDTQY
NA	TRBV7-2	TRBJ2-1	10	ASRGGSNEQF
NA	TRBV20-1	TRBJ2-7	12	SAPPAGGNYEQY